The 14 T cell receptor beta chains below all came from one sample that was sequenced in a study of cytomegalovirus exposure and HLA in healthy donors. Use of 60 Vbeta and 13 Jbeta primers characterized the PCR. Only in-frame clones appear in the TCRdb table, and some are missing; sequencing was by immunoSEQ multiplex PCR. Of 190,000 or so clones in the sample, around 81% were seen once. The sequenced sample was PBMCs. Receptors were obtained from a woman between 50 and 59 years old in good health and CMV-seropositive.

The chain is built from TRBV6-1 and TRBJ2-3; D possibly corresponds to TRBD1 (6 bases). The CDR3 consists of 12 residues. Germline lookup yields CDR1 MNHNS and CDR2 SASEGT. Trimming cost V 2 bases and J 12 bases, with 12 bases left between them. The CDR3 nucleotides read TGTGCCAGCAGTGAATCCCCGGGACATCAGTATTTT. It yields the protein CASSESPGHQYF.

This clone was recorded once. The CDR3 DNA reads as TGTGCCAGCTCACCCCAATGGGGGGATGAGCAGTTCTTC. Its protein is CASSPQWGDEQFF. The chain has TRBV18 and TRBJ2-1; possibly TRBD2 for D (6 bases). With 3 bases removed from V and 8 bases from J, the gap between germline ends came to 11 bases. CDR3 size: 13 residues. Germline assignment: CDR1 KGHSH and CDR2 LQKENI.

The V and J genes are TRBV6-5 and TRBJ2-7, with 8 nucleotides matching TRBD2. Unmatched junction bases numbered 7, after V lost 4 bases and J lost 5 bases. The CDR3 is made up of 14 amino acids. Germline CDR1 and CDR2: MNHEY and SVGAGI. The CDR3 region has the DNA TGTGCCAGCAGTTTGAGGACTAGCTTCCACGAGCAGTACTTC. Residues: CASSLRTSFHEQYF.

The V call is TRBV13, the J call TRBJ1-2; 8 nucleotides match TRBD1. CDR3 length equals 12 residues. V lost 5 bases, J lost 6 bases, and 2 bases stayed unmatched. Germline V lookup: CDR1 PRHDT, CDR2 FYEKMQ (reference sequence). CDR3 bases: TGTGCCAGCAGCGCGGGACAGGATGGCTACACCTTC. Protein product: CASSAGQDGYTF.

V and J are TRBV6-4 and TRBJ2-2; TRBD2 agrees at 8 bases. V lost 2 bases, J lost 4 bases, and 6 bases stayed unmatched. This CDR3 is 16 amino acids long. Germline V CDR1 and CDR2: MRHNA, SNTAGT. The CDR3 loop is CASSDVRAGGTGELFF. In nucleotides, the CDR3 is TGTGCCAGCAGTGACGTCCGGGCGGGGGGCACCGGGGAGCTGTTTTTT.

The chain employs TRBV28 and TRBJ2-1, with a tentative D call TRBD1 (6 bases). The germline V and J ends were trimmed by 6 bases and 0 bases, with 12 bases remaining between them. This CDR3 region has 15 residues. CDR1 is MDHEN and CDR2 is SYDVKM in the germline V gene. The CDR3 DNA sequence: TGTGCCAGCAGCCCGGGACACCTCTCCTACAATGAGCAGTTCTTC. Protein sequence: CASSPGHLSYNEQFF.

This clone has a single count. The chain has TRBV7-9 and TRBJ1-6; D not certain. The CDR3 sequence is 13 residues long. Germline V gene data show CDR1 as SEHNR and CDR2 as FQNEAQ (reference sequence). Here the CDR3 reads CVAQSSYNSPLHF. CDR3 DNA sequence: TGTGTAGCCCAGAGCTCCTATAATTCACCCCTCCACTTT. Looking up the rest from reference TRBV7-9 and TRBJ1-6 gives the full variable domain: DTGVSQNPRHKITKRGQNVTFRCDPISEHNRLYWYRQTLGQGPEFLTYFQNEAQLEKSRLLSDRFSAERPKGSFSTLEIQRTEQGDSAMYLCVAQSSYNSPLHFGNGTRLTVT.

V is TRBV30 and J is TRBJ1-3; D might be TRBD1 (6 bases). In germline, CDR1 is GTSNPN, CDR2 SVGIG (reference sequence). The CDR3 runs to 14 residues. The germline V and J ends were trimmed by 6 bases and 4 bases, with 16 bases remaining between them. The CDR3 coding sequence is TGTGCCTGTCCCCAGGGGTTGGGAGGAAACACCATATATTTT. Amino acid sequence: CACPQGLGGNTIYF. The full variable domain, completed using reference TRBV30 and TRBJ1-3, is SQTIHQWPATLVQPVGSPLSLECTVEGTSNPNLYWYRQAAGRGLQLLFYSVGIGQISSEVPQNLSASRPQDRQFILSSKKLLLSDSGFYLCACPQGLGGNTIYFGEGSWLTVV.

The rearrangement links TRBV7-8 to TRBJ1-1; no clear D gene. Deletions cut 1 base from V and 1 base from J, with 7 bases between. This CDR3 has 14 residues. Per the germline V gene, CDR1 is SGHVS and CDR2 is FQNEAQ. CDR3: CASSLVRRNTEAFF. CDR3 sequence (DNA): TGTGCCAGCAGCTTAGTTAGGAGGAACACTGAAGCTTTCTTT. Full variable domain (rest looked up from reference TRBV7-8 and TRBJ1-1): GAGVSQSPRYKVAKRGQDVALRCDPISGHVSLFWYQQALGQGPEFLTYFQNEAQLDKSGLPSDRFFAERPEGSVSTLKIQRTQQEDSAVYLCASSLVRRNTEAFFGQGTRLTVV.

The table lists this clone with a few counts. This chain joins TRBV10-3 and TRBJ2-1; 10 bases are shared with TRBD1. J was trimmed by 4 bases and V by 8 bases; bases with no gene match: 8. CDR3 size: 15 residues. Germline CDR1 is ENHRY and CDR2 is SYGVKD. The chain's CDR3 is CAIVAGQGSYNEQFF. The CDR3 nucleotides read TGTGCCATCGTAGCGGGACAGGGGTCATACAATGAGCAGTTCTTC.

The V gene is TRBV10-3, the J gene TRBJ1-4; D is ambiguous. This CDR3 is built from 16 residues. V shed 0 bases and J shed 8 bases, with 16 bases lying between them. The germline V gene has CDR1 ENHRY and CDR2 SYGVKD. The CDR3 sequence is CAISESWESLGEKLFF. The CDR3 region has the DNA TGTGCCATCAGTGAGTCGTGGGAGAGTTTGGGAGAAAAACTGTTTTTT.

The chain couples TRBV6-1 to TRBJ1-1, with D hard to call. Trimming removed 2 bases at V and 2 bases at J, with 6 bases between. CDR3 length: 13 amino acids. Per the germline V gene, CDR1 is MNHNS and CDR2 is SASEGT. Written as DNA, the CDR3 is TGTGCCAGCAGTGAAAGACACAACACTGAAGCTTTCTTT. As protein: CASSERHNTEAFF.

CDR3: CASSLGEGRAPYEQYF. The CDR3 bases are TGTGCCAGCAGCCTAGGGGAGGGGAGGGCACCCTACGAGCAGTACTTC. The rearrangement uses TRBV7-2 and TRBJ2-7, with 7 positions matching TRBD2. V dropped 5 bases and J dropped 2; count of bases not matched to a gene: 12. CDR3 size: 16 residues. Germline CDR1 reads SGHTA; CDR2 reads FQGNSA. Full variable domain (outside the CDR3, taken from reference TRBV7-2 and TRBJ2-7): GAGVSQSPSNKVTEKGKDVELRCDPISGHTALYWYRQSLGQGLEFLIYFQGNSAPDKSGLPSDRFSAERTGGSVSTLTIQRTQQEDSAVYLCASSLGEGRAPYEQYFGPGTRLTVT.

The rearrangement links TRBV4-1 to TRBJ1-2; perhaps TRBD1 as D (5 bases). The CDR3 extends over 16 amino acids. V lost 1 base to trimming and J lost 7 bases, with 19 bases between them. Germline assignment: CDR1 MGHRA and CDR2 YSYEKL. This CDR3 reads CASSQVGEEATSGYTF. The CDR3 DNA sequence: TGCGCCAGCAGCCAAGTGGGGGAGGAGGCGACGAGTGGCTACACCTTC.